Listed below are T cell receptor beta chains from one sample, sequenced in a study of blood T cell repertoires in COVID-19. Profiled with immunoSEQ multiplex PCR; TCRdb holds only in-frame clones, not every one. The table shows fewer than 350,000 clones, with about 89% occurring only once. Sequences were obtained from peripheral blood. The receptors here all came from a man aged 35 to 55 with acute or convalescent COVID-19. Both conserved end residues are part of each CDR3. The D gene is left open where the match is weak. Size tells how often a clone was seen (once, few, many) or the class of an expanded clone, and some rows leave it out.

j_gene: TRBJ1-1; v_gene: TRBV3-1/TRBV3-2; d_gene: .; abundance: .; CDR3nt: TGTGCCAGCAGCCAAGGCAGAGGGAGCCACACTGAAGCTTTCTTT; CDR3aa: CASSQGRGSHTEAFF
j_gene: TRBJ1-4; v_gene: TRBV30; d_gene: TRBD1; abundance: .; CDR3nt: TGTGCCTGGAGCCACAGGGGGGCACGGGGTGAAAAACTGTTTTTT; CDR3aa: CAWSHRGARGEKLFF
j_gene: TRBJ1-6; v_gene: TRBV27; d_gene: .; abundance: .; CDR3nt: TGTGCCAGCAGCCCAGTGGAGGCAGTGGGATCACCCCTCCACTTT; CDR3aa: CASSPVEAVGSPLHF
j_gene: TRBJ2-3; v_gene: TRBV27; d_gene: .; abundance: .; CDR3nt: TGTGCCAGCAGTTTATCGGGCCGGTTACGGGATACGCAGTATTTT; CDR3aa: CASSLSGRLRDTQYF
j_gene: TRBJ1-1; v_gene: TRBV2; d_gene: .; abundance: few; CDR3nt: TGTGCCAGCAGCCGTCCGTGGGGCAGGGCGAACCTCCTCAACCCAGGGGCTTTCTTT; CDR3aa: CASSRPWGRANLLNPGAFF
j_gene: TRBJ1-2; v_gene: TRBV7-8; d_gene: TRBD1; abundance: .; CDR3nt: TGTGCCAGCAGCCCTCACAGGGGCGGAGGCTACACCTTC; CDR3aa: CASSPHRGGGYTF
j_gene: TRBJ1-5; v_gene: TRBV2; d_gene: .; abundance: few; CDR3nt: TGTGCCAGCAGTCGTTATAGCAATCAGCCCCAGCATTTT; CDR3aa: CASSRYSNQPQHF
j_gene: TRBJ2-7; v_gene: TRBV7-2; d_gene: .; abundance: .; CDR3nt: TGTGCCAGCAGCTTTGAATCAGGCGTGTACGAGCAGTACTTC; CDR3aa: CASSFESGVYEQYF
j_gene: TRBJ1-1; v_gene: TRBV29-1; d_gene: .; abundance: .; CDR3nt: TGCAGCGTTGATCCCGGGGAGGGGAACACTGAAGCTTTCTTT; CDR3aa: CSVDPGEGNTEAFF
j_gene: TRBJ2-6; v_gene: TRBV6-1; d_gene: TRBD1; abundance: .; CDR3nt: TGTGCCAGCAGTGGTCCCCCGGGACAGGGGACCTCTGGGGCCAACGTCCTGACTTTC; CDR3aa: CASSGPPGQGTSGANVLTF
j_gene: TRBJ1-5; v_gene: TRBV19; d_gene: .; abundance: .; CDR3nt: TGTGCCAGTAGCTTCCGGCAGGGAAGTCAGCCCCAGCATTTT; CDR3aa: CASSFRQGSQPQHF
j_gene: TRBJ1-1; v_gene: TRBV5-6; d_gene: .; abundance: .; CDR3nt: TGTGCCAGCAGCTTAATCAGGGGCACTGAAGCTTTCTTT; CDR3aa: CASSLIRGTEAFF
j_gene: TRBJ2-7; v_gene: TRBV5-1; d_gene: TRBD2; abundance: .; CDR3nt: TGCGCCAGCAGATCAAGCGGGGGGGGACCCTACGAGCAGTACTTC; CDR3aa: CASRSSGGGPYEQYF
j_gene: TRBJ2-7; v_gene: TRBV30; d_gene: TRBD1; abundance: .; CDR3nt: TGTGCCTGGAGTGTCGCTGGACAGGCCATCTTCTACGAGCAGTACTTC; CDR3aa: CAWSVAGQAIFYEQYF
j_gene: TRBJ2-2; v_gene: TRBV5-1; d_gene: .; abundance: once; CDR3nt: TGCGCCAGCAGCATCCCGGGACAAGCGAACACCGGGGAGCTGTTTTTT; CDR3aa: CASSIPGQANTGELFF
j_gene: TRBJ2-1; v_gene: TRBV6-5; d_gene: TRBD1; abundance: .; CDR3nt: TGTGCCAGCAGCCGCCGAGGGGACAGGGGTAATGAGCAGTTCTTC; CDR3aa: CASSRRGDRGNEQFF
j_gene: TRBJ1-3; v_gene: TRBV15; d_gene: .; abundance: few; CDR3nt: TGTGCCACCAGCAGAGATCAGGGCACCCTCTCTGGAAACACCATATATTTT; CDR3aa: CATSRDQGTLSGNTIYF
j_gene: TRBJ2-1; v_gene: TRBV11-2; d_gene: TRBD1; abundance: .; CDR3nt: TGTGCCAGCAGCTTCTCACAGGGGGTTGGCACCTACAATGAGCAGTTCTTC; CDR3aa: CASSFSQGVGTYNEQFF
j_gene: TRBJ1-1; v_gene: TRBV12-5; d_gene: .; abundance: .; CDR3nt: TGTGCTAGTGGTTTGCCTCGAGGGGCGGGAGGTGAAGCTTTCTTT; CDR3aa: CASGLPRGAGGEAFF
j_gene: TRBJ2-2; v_gene: TRBV6-5; d_gene: .; abundance: once; CDR3nt: TGTGCCAGCAGGAGAGGTGAGGACACCGGGGAGCTGTTTTTT; CDR3aa: CASRRGEDTGELFF
j_gene: TRBJ1-1; v_gene: TRBV6-1; d_gene: .; abundance: .; CDR3nt: TGTGCCAGCAGATACATGGCGGCGGGCACTGAAGCTTTCTTT; CDR3aa: CASRYMAAGTEAFF